Reported below is one T cell receptor (beta chain). Sequencing was performed with immunoSEQ multiplex PCR; in TCRdb, only in-frame clones are kept and a portion is missing. The sample records around 60,000 clones, roughly 92% being singletons. This sample is drawn from a study of T cell changes during pregnancy in multiple sclerosis. CDR1 is MNHNS and CDR2 is SASEGT in the germline V gene. The CDR3 runs to 15 residues. Trimming at V came to 8 bases and at J to 7 bases, leaving 12 bases not matched to a gene. This chain links TRBV6-1 with TRBJ2-7, with 12 nucleotides matching TRBD1. This sequence was found in a female donor with multiple sclerosis, enrolled in a pregnancy study. Sequences were derived from CD8+ T cells from peripheral blood mononuclear cells, sampled in the third trimester of pregnancy. The DNA for the CDR3 is TGTGCCAGCTCCTCACCGGGACAGGGGGCGGAAGAGCAGTACTTC. This codes for CASSSPGQGAEEQYF.